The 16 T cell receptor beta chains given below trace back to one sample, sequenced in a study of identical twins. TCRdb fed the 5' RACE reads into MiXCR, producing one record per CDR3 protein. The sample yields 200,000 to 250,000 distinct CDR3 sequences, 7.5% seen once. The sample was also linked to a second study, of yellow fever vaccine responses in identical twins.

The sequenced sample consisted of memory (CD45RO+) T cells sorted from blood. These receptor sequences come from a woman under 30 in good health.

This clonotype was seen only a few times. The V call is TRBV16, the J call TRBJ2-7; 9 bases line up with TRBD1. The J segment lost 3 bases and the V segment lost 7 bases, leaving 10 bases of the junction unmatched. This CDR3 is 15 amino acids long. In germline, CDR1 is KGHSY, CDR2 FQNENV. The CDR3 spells CASTQGQGSGYEQYF. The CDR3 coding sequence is TGTGCCAGCACCCAGGGACAGGGCAGTGGCTACGAGCAGTACTTC.

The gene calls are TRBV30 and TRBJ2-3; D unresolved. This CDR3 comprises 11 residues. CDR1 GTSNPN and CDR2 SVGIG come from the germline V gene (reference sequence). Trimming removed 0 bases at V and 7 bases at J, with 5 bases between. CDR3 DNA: TGTGCCTGGAGTGTACAGAATACGCAGTATTTT. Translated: CAWSVQNTQYF.

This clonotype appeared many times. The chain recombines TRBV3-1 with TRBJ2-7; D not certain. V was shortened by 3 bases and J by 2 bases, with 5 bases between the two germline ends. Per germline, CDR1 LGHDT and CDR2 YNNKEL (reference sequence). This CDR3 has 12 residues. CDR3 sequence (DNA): TGTGCCAGCAGCCATTGGCCCTACGAGCAGTACTTC. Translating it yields CASSHWPYEQYF.

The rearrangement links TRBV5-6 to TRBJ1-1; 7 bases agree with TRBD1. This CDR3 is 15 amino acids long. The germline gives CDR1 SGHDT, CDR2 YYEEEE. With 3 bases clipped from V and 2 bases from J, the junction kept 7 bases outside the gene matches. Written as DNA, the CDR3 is TGTGCCAGCAGCTCGAGACAGGGCACAAACACTGAAGCTTTCTTT. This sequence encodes CASSSRQGTNTEAFF.

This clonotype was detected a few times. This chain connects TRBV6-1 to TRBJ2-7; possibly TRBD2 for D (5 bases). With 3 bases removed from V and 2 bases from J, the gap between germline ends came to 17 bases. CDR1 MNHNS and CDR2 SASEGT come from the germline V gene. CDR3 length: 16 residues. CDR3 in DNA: TGTGCCAGCAGTGATACGGGCGAGAAGACTACCTACGAGCAGTACTTC. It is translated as CASSDTGEKTTYEQYF.

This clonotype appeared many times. CDR3 in amino acids: CASSEFDGTSGRAVQNEQFF. The CDR3, as DNA: TGTGCCAGCAGTGAATTCGACGGGACTAGCGGGAGGGCCGTTCAAAATGAGCAGTTCTTC. The V call is TRBV25-1, the J call TRBJ2-1; 16 bases map to TRBD2. V lost 1 base and J lost 7; bases outside the gene matches: 13. This CDR3 region has 20 residues. Germline-derived CDR1 and CDR2 are MGHDK and SYGVNS.

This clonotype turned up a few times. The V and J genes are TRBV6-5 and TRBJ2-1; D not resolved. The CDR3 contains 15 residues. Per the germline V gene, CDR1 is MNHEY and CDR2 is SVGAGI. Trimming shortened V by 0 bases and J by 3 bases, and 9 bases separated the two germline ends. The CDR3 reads CASSYSPRSYNEQFF. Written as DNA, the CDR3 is TGTGCCAGCAGTTACTCGCCCAGGAGCTACAATGAGCAGTTCTTC.

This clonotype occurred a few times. The CDR3 DNA reads TGCAGCGTTGGGGAGCCAAGGGCTGAAGCTTTCTTT. Translation gives CSVGEPRAEAFF. The chain joins TRBV29-1 to TRBJ1-1; D is unresolved. This CDR3 comprises 12 residues. The V gene's germline CDR1 is SQVTM and CDR2 ANQGSEA. The V and J ends lost 4 bases and 6 bases respectively, with 12 bases between them.

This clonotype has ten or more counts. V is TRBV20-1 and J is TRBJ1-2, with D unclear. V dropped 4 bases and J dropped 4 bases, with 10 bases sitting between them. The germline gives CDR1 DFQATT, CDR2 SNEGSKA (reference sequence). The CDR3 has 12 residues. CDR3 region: CSATMGIYGYTF. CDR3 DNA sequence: TGCAGTGCTACGATGGGGATCTATGGCTACACCTTC.

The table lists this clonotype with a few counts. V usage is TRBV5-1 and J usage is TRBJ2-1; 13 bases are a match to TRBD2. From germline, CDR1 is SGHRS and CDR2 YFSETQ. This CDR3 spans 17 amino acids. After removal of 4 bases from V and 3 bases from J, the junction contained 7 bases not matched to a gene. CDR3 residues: CASSPGRLAGGYNEQFF. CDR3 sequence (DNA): TGCGCCAGCAGCCCTGGGAGACTAGCGGGGGGCTACAATGAGCAGTTCTTC.

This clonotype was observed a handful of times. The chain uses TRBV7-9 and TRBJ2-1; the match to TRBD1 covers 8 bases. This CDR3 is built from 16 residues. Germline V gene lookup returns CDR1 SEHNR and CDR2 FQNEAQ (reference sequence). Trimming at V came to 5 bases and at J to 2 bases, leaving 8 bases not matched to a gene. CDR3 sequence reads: CASSVSTGVPYNEQFF. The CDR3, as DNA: TGTGCCAGCAGCGTTTCGACAGGGGTGCCCTACAATGAGCAGTTCTTC. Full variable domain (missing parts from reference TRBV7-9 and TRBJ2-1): DTGVSQNPRHKITKRGQNVTFRCDPISEHNRLYWYRQTLGQGPEFLTYFQNEAQLEKSRLLSDRFSAERPKGSFSTLEIQRTEQGDSAMYLCASSVSTGVPYNEQFFGPGTRLTVL.

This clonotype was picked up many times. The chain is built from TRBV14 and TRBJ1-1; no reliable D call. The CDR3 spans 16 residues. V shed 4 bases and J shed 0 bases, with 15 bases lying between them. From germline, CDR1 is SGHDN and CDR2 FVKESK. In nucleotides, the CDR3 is TGTGCCAGCAGCCCCCATCTCACGCACTTGAACACTGAAGCTTTCTTT. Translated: CASSPHLTHLNTEAFF.

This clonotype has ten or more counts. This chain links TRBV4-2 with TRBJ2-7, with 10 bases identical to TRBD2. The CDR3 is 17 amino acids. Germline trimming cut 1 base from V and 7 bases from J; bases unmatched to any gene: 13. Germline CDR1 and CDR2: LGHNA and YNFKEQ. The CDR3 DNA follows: TGTGCCAGCAGCCAAGGGCTAGCGGGGGCCTCCTCCTGGGAGCAGTACTTC. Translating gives CASSQGLAGASSWEQYF.

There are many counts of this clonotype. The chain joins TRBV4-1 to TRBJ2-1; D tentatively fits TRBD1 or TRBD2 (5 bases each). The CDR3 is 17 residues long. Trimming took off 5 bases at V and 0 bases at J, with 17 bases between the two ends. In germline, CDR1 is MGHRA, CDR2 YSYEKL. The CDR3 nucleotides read TGCGCCAGCAGCAAGTTCGGGGCGGAGGCCTCCTACAATGAGCAGTTCTTC. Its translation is CASSKFGAEASYNEQFF.

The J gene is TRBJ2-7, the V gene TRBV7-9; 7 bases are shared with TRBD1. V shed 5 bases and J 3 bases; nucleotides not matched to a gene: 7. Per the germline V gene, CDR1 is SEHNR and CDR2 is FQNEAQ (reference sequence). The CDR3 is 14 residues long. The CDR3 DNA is TGTGCCAGCAGCCCTGGACAGGTTCTCTACGAGCAGTACTTC. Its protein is CASSPGQVLYEQYF.

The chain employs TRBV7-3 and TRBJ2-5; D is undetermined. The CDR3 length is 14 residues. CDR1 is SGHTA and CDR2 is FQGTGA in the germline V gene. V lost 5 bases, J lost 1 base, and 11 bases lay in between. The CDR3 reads CASSRGGPQETQYF. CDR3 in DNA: TGTGCCAGCAGCCGTGGTGGGCCCCAAGAGACCCAGTACTTC.